The source of this T cell receptor beta chain is a study of T cell responses to AZD1222 COVID-19 vaccine. Trimming removed 0 bases from V and 6 bases from J, with 19 bases in between. The CDR3 has 17 amino acids. Germline V CDR1 and CDR2: LGHDT, YNNKEL (reference sequence). Some clones are missing from TCRdb's copy, which holds only in-frame ones; the method was immunoSEQ multiplex PCR. This sample has about 99,000 clones, with approximately 91% found just once. The V gene is TRBV3-1 (or the pseudogene TRBV3-2), the J gene TRBJ2-3; D is undetermined. Source: peripheral blood, taken on day 0 of AZD1222 vaccination. This TCR was recovered from an adult in good health. CDR3 loop: CASSQDSGLWARDTQYF. CDR3 bases: TGTGCCAGCAGCCAAGATAGTGGCCTCTGGGCCCGGGATACGCAGTATTTT.